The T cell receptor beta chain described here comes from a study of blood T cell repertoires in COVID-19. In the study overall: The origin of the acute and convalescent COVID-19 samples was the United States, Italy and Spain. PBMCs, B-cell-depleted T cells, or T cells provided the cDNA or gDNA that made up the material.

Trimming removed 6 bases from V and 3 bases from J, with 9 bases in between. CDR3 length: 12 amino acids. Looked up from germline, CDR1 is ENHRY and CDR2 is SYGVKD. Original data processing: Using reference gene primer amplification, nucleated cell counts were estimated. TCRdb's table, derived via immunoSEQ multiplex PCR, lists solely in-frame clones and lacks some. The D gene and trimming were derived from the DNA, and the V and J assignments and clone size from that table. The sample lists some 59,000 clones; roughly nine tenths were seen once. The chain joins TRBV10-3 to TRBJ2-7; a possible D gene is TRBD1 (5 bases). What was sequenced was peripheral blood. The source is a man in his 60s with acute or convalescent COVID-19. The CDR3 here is CAIRGDGYEQYF. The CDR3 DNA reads TGTGCCATCAGAGGGGATGGCTACGAGCAGTACTTC.